This TCR beta chain emerged from a study of blood T cell repertoires in COVID-19. The Seattle site enrolled patients during active infection and followed them longitudinally. CDR3 length equals 16 residues. The germline V gene encodes CDR1 SGHRS and CDR2 YFSETQ. Trimming cost V 3 bases and J 0 bases; bases outside gene matches: 3. This table comes from immunoSEQ multiplex PCR, and its TCRdb copy is limited to in-frame clones, with some not included. The data show approximately 350,000 clones, 75% to 90% seen once. The V gene is TRBV5-1, the J gene TRBJ1-1, with 12 bases identical to TRBD1. The TCR was taken from a woman aged 50 to 65 with COVID-19, enrolled during active disease. Sequencing used peripheral blood. The CDR3 spells CASSWGTGGLNTEAFF. CDR3 nucleotide sequence: TGCGCCAGCAGCTGGGGGACAGGGGGCCTGAACACTGAAGCTTTCTTT.